The rows below give T cell receptor beta chains drawn from one sample of a study of Ad26.COV2.S vaccination and SARS-CoV-2 variants. Generated by immunoSEQ multiplex PCR, the TCRdb table keeps only in-frame clones and is missing some. The repertoire includes 85,000 to 120,000 clones, roughly 75% of them detected once, and 15% to 20% sits in the top ten. Sample: peripheral blood, taken after recovery from COVID-19. The receptors here all came from a human donor who had recovered from COVID-19. CDR3s include the opening cysteine and the closing phenylalanine or tryptophan. A D gene is named only where the DNA matches it firmly. Clone size is given for some rows only: seen once, a few or many times, or a class if the clone is expanded.

clone size: -
D gene: -
V gene: TRBV11-2
J gene: TRBJ1-6
CDR3 DNA: TGTGCCAGTAGTCAGGGGATGAATTCACCCCTCCACTTT
CDR3 protein: CASSQGMNSPLHF

clone size: -
D gene: -
V gene: TRBV19
J gene: TRBJ1-5
CDR3 DNA: TGTGCCAGTAGTCTCTCGATTGATCAGCCCCAGCATTTT
CDR3 protein: CASSLSIDQPQHF

clone size: -
D gene: -
V gene: TRBV30
J gene: TRBJ2-6
CDR3 DNA: TGTGCCTGGAGTGTACTCAGGACTCCCTCGTCTGGGGCCAACGTCCTGACTTTC
CDR3 protein: CAWSVLRTPSSGANVLTF

clone size: few
D gene: -
V gene: TRBV10-3
J gene: TRBJ1-6
CDR3 DNA: TGTGCCTCCGAGGACGGTGTTAGTTCACCCCTCCACTTT
CDR3 protein: CASEDGVSSPLHF

clone size: -
D gene: TRBD2
V gene: TRBV7-2
J gene: TRBJ2-3
CDR3 DNA: TGTGCCAGCAGTCAGACTGCGGGGGGGTACACAGATACGCAGTATTTT
CDR3 protein: CASSQTAGGYTDTQYF

clone size: few
D gene: -
V gene: TRBV11-2
J gene: TRBJ1-2
CDR3 DNA: TGTGCCAGCCTCGGGACGACGGAGAATAACTATGGCTACACCTTC
CDR3 protein: CASLGTTENNYGYTF

clone size: few
D gene: -
V gene: TRBV23-1
J gene: TRBJ2-5
CDR3 DNA: TGCGCCAGCAGTCCCCAATCGGGGCAGGGGGGGGAGACCCAGTACTTC
CDR3 protein: CASSPQSGQGGETQYF

clone size: few
D gene: -
V gene: TRBV5-1
J gene: TRBJ2-5
CDR3 DNA: TGCGCCAGCAGCCTCGCCGACACTCTCATACAAGAGACCCAGTACTTC
CDR3 protein: CASSLADTLIQETQYF

clone size: few
D gene: -
V gene: TRBV5-1
J gene: TRBJ2-5
CDR3 DNA: TGCGCCAGCAGCTTGGCGGGGATGGGGGAGACCCAGTACTTC
CDR3 protein: CASSLAGMGETQYF

clone size: -
D gene: -
V gene: TRBV5-6
J gene: TRBJ1-3
CDR3 DNA: TGTGCCAGCAGCCGACAGTCACACTCTGGAAACACCATATATTTT
CDR3 protein: CASSRQSHSGNTIYF

clone size: -
D gene: -
V gene: TRBV3-1/TRBV3-2
J gene: TRBJ1-2
CDR3 DNA: TGTGCCAGCAGCCAAGATAGGGTGTACTATGGCTACACCTTC
CDR3 protein: CASSQDRVYYGYTF

clone size: -
D gene: TRBD1
V gene: TRBV5-4
J gene: TRBJ1-3
CDR3 DNA: TGTGCCAGCAGCCCGGGACAGGTCGCTGGAAACACCATATATTTT
CDR3 protein: CASSPGQVAGNTIYF

clone size: -
D gene: -
V gene: TRBV9
J gene: TRBJ2-1
CDR3 DNA: TGTGCCAGCAGCGTATCAGGGGACCTGGGTGAGCAGTTCTTC
CDR3 protein: CASSVSGDLGEQFF

clone size: -
D gene: TRBD1
V gene: TRBV6-5
J gene: TRBJ1-2
CDR3 DNA: TGTGCCAGCAGTTACAAACTGACAGGGTGGGATGGCTACACCTTC
CDR3 protein: CASSYKLTGWDGYTF

clone size: -
D gene: -
V gene: TRBV19
J gene: TRBJ1-2
CDR3 DNA: TGTGCCAGTAGTATGGCAGGTTTGGGCTATGGCTACACCTTC
CDR3 protein: CASSMAGLGYGYTF

clone size: -
D gene: TRBD1
V gene: TRBV5-6
J gene: TRBJ2-5
CDR3 DNA: TGTGCCAGCAGCTTGGGCCAGACAGGGTTGGAGACCCAGTACTTC
CDR3 protein: CASSLGQTGLETQYF

clone size: few
D gene: -
V gene: TRBV28
J gene: TRBJ2-7
CDR3 DNA: TGTGCCAGCAGTTTAGCTGGGAGATACTACGAGCAGTACTTC
CDR3 protein: CASSLAGRYYEQYF

clone size: -
D gene: -
V gene: TRBV5-6
J gene: TRBJ2-5
CDR3 DNA: TGTGCCAGCAGCTTGGTTTATGGCGGCGAGGACTCGAGAGAGACCCAGTACTTC
CDR3 protein: CASSLVYGGEDSRETQYF

clone size: -
D gene: TRBD1
V gene: TRBV28
J gene: TRBJ1-2
CDR3 DNA: TGTGCCAGCAGTGGGGGACAGAACTATGGCTACACCTTC
CDR3 protein: CASSGGQNYGYTF

clone size: once
D gene: TRBD1
V gene: TRBV28
J gene: TRBJ1-2
CDR3 DNA: TGTGCCAGCAGTTTAGAGGGGGCAGATGGCTACACCTTC
CDR3 protein: CASSLEGADGYTF

clone size: -
D gene: TRBD1
V gene: TRBV28
J gene: TRBJ1-2
CDR3 DNA: TGTGCCAGCAGCCCTAGCCGACAGGGCTATGGCTACACCTTC
CDR3 protein: CASSPSRQGYGYTF

clone size: -
D gene: -
V gene: TRBV19
J gene: TRBJ1-1
CDR3 DNA: TGTGCCAGTAGTAGTATAAACACTGAAGCTTTCTTT
CDR3 protein: CASSSINTEAFF

clone size: -
D gene: -
V gene: TRBV2
J gene: TRBJ1-1
CDR3 DNA: TGTGCCAGCAGACCCTTAGGACAGACCATGAACACTGAAGCTTTCTTT
CDR3 protein: CASRPLGQTMNTEAFF

clone size: -
D gene: TRBD1
V gene: TRBV14
J gene: TRBJ1-2
CDR3 DNA: TGTGCCAGCAGCCAAGACCTTTCCGGGACAGGCTATGGCTACACCTTC
CDR3 protein: CASSQDLSGTGYGYTF

clone size: -
D gene: TRBD1
V gene: TRBV7-7
J gene: TRBJ2-3
CDR3 DNA: TGTGCCAGCAGCCAGACAGGGACCACAGATACGCAGTATTTT
CDR3 protein: CASSQTGTTDTQYF

clone size: -
D gene: TRBD1
V gene: TRBV11-2
J gene: TRBJ2-2
CDR3 DNA: TGTGCCAGCAGCTTCCCAAGGACAGGGGCCGGGACCGGGGAGCTGTTTTTT
CDR3 protein: CASSFPRTGAGTGELFF

clone size: -
D gene: -
V gene: TRBV24-1
J gene: TRBJ2-1
CDR3 DNA: TGTGCCACCAGTGATGGGGTGGCCAATGAGCAGTTCTTC
CDR3 protein: CATSDGVANEQFF

clone size: -
D gene: -
V gene: TRBV13
J gene: TRBJ2-3
CDR3 DNA: TGTGCCAGCAGCCACACAGATACGCAGTATTTT
CDR3 protein: CASSHTDTQYF

clone size: -
D gene: TRBD2
V gene: TRBV10-1
J gene: TRBJ2-5
CDR3 DNA: TGCGCCAGCAGCGGCGGGGGGCGAGAGACCCAGTACTTC
CDR3 protein: CASSGGGRETQYF

clone size: once
D gene: -
V gene: TRBV16
J gene: TRBJ1-6
CDR3 DNA: TGTGCCAGCAGCCTGACACCATACGATTCACCCCTCCACTTT
CDR3 protein: CASSLTPYDSPLHF

clone size: -
D gene: -
V gene: TRBV27
J gene: TRBJ2-5
CDR3 DNA: TGTGCCAGCAGTTTAAATTTGGGGTCGGCGACCCAGTACTTC
CDR3 protein: CASSLNLGSATQYF

clone size: -
D gene: -
V gene: TRBV29-1
J gene: TRBJ2-7
CDR3 DNA: TGCAGCGTTGGCGTTAACTACGAGCAGTACTTC
CDR3 protein: CSVGVNYEQYF

clone size: -
D gene: TRBD1
V gene: TRBV30
J gene: TRBJ1-2
CDR3 DNA: TGTGCTAGGCAAACAGGGGTCGGCTACACCTTC
CDR3 protein: CARQTGVGYTF

clone size: -
D gene: -
V gene: TRBV27
J gene: TRBJ1-2
CDR3 DNA: TGTGCCAGCAGTTTAGGGGGGAACTATGGCTACACCTTC
CDR3 protein: CASSLGGNYGYTF

clone size: -
D gene: -
V gene: TRBV5-1
J gene: TRBJ1-3
CDR3 DNA: TGCGCCAGCAGCCCCACAGGCGGGGTCCCGGGATCTGGAAACACCATATATTTT
CDR3 protein: CASSPTGGVPGSGNTIYF

clone size: -
D gene: -
V gene: TRBV4-1
J gene: TRBJ1-4
CDR3 DNA: TGCGCCAGCAGCCAAACGGGGTACGGTGAAAAACTGTTTTTT
CDR3 protein: CASSQTGYGEKLFF

clone size: -
D gene: TRBD1
V gene: TRBV6-6
J gene: TRBJ1-2
CDR3 DNA: TGTGCCAGCCGTCAGGGGGGCACCGATTGGGGCTACACCTTC
CDR3 protein: CASRQGGTDWGYTF

clone size: -
D gene: -
V gene: TRBV6-1
J gene: TRBJ1-1
CDR3 DNA: TGTGCCAGCAGTGAACGGAGGAACACTGAAGCTTTCTTT
CDR3 protein: CASSERRNTEAFF

clone size: -
D gene: -
V gene: TRBV4-3
J gene: TRBJ2-7
CDR3 DNA: TGCGCCAGCAGCCAAGTACAGGGATACGAGCAGTACTTC
CDR3 protein: CASSQVQGYEQYF

clone size: -
D gene: TRBD1
V gene: TRBV15
J gene: TRBJ2-7
CDR3 DNA: TGTGCCACCAGCTCCGGGACAGATGGATTCGAGCAGTACTTC
CDR3 protein: CATSSGTDGFEQYF

clone size: -
D gene: -
V gene: TRBV5-1
J gene: TRBJ2-3
CDR3 DNA: TGCGCCAGCAGGAGGGGCAGCACAGATACGCAGTATTTT
CDR3 protein: CASRRGSTDTQYF

clone size: -
D gene: -
V gene: TRBV5-1
J gene: TRBJ1-2
CDR3 DNA: TGCGCCAGCAGCCTGGGGACAAACAACTATGGCTACACCTTC
CDR3 protein: CASSLGTNNYGYTF

clone size: -
D gene: TRBD1
V gene: TRBV18
J gene: TRBJ1-1
CDR3 DNA: TGTGCCAGCTCACAGAACAGGGGACTGAACACTGAAGCTTTCTTT
CDR3 protein: CASSQNRGLNTEAFF

clone size: -
D gene: TRBD1
V gene: TRBV5-1
J gene: TRBJ2-2
CDR3 DNA: TGCGCCAGCAGCTTGGCGGTCGACACACAGGGGGCCACCGGGGAGCTGTTTTTT
CDR3 protein: CASSLAVDTQGATGELFF

clone size: -
D gene: -
V gene: TRBV11-2
J gene: TRBJ1-6
CDR3 DNA: TGTGCCAGCAGCCAGCGGGACGGTAACATTCTCTCCTATAATTCACCCCTCCACTTT
CDR3 protein: CASSQRDGNILSYNSPLHF

clone size: few
D gene: -
V gene: TRBV6-6
J gene: TRBJ2-3
CDR3 DNA: TGTGCCAGCAGTTACTCGGACGGGCGCGGAGATACGCAGTATTTT
CDR3 protein: CASSYSDGRGDTQYF

clone size: -
D gene: TRBD2
V gene: TRBV7-2
J gene: TRBJ2-1
CDR3 DNA: TGTGCCAGCAGCCTACAGCCTAGCGGGGGCTACAATGAGCAGTTCTTC
CDR3 protein: CASSLQPSGGYNEQFF

clone size: -
D gene: TRBD2
V gene: TRBV4-2
J gene: TRBJ2-3
CDR3 DNA: TGTGCCAGCAGCCGGGGTGGTAGCGGGGGCCCCAGCACAGATACGCAGTATTTT
CDR3 protein: CASSRGGSGGPSTDTQYF

clone size: -
D gene: -
V gene: TRBV29-1
J gene: TRBJ2-7
CDR3 DNA: TGCAGCGTTGTGGGGGCCACCTACGAGCAGTACTTC
CDR3 protein: CSVVGATYEQYF